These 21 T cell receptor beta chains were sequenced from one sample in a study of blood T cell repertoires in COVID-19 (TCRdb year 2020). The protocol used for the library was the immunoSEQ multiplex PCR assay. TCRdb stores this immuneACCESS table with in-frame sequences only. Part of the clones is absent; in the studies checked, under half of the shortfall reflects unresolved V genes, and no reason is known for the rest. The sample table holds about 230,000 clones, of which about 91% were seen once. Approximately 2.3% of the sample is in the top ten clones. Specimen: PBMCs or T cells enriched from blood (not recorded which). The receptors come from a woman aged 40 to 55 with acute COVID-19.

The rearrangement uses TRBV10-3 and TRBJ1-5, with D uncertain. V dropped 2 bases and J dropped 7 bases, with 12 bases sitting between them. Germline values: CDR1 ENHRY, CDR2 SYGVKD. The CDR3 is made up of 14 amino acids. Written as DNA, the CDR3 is TGTGCCATCAGTGAGGGACCTGGAGGCCAGCCCCAGCATTTT. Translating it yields CAISEGPGGQPQHF.

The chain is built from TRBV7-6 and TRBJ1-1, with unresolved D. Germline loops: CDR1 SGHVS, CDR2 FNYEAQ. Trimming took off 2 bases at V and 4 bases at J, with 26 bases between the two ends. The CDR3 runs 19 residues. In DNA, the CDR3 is TGTGCCAGCAGCTTAAACCCTTGGGAGAGAACCGGGTCGACCACTGAAGCTTTCTTT. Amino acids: CASSLNPWERTGSTTEAFF. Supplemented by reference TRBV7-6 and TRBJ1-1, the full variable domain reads GAGVSQSPRYKVTKRGQDVALRCDPISGHVSLYWYRQALGQGPEFLTYFNYEAQQDKSGLPNDRFSAERPEGSISTLTIQRTEQRDSAMYRCASSLNPWERTGSTTEAFFGQGTRLTVV.

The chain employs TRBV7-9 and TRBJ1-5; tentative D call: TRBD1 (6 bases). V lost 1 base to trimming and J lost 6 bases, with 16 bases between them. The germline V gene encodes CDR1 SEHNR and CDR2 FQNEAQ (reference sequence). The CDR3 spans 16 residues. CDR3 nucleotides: TGTGCCAGCAGCTTAGGGCCGACAGGAGGATCTCAGCCCCAGCATTTT. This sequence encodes CASSLGPTGGSQPQHF.

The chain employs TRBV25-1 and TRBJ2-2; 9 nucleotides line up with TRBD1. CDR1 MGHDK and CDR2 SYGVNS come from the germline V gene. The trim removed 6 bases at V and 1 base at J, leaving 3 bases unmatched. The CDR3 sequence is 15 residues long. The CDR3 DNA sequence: TGTGCCAGCAGGAGGGACAGGGAGAACACCGGGGAGCTGTTTTTT. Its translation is CASRRDRENTGELFF. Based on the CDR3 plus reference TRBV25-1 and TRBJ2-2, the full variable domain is EADIYQTPRYLVIGTGKKITLECSQTMGHDKMYWYQQDPGMELHLIHYSYGVNSTEKGDLSSESTVSRIRTEHFPLTLESARPSHTSQYLCASRRDRENTGELFFGEGSRLTVL.

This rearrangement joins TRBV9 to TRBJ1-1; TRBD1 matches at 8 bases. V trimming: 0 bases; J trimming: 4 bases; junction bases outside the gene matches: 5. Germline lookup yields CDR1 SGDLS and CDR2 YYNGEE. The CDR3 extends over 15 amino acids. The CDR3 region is CASSVGNRGITEAFF. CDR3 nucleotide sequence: TGTGCCAGCAGCGTAGGGAACAGGGGGATCACTGAAGCTTTCTTT.

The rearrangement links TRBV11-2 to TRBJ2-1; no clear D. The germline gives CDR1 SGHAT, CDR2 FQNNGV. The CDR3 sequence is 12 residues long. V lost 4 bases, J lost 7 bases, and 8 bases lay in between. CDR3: CASSSLQNEQFF. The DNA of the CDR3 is TGTGCCAGCAGCTCCCTACAGAATGAGCAGTTCTTC.

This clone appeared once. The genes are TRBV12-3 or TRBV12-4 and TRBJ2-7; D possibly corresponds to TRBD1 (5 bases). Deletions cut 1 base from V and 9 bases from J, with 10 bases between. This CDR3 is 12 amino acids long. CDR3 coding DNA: TGTGCCAGCAGTTTAGGGGGCTTGCCGCAGTACTTC. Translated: CASSLGGLPQYF.

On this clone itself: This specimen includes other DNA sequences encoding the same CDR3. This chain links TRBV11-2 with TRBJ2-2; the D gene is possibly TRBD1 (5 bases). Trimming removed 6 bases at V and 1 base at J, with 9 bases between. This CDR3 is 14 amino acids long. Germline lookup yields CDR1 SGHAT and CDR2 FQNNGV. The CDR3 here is CASSRRGNTGELFF. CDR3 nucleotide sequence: TGTGCCAGCAGTAGAAGGGGGAACACCGGGGAGCTGTTTTTT.

The CDR3 here is CASSPVGQLNTGELFF. CDR3 bases: TGTGCCAGCAGCCCCGTAGGACAATTGAACACCGGGGAGCTGTTTTTT. The V gene is TRBV9, the J gene TRBJ2-2; D is possibly TRBD1 (5 bases). Germline lookup yields CDR1 SGDLS and CDR2 YYNGEE. The CDR3 is made up of 16 amino acids. The V end was cut by 4 bases, the J end by 1 base, with 14 bases between.

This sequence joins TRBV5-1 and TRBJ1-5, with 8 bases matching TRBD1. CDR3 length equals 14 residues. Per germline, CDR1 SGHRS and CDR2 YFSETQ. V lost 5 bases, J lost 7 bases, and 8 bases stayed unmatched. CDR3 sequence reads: CASSAGTGQQPQHF. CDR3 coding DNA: TGCGCCAGCAGTGCTGGGACAGGCCAACAGCCCCAGCATTTT.

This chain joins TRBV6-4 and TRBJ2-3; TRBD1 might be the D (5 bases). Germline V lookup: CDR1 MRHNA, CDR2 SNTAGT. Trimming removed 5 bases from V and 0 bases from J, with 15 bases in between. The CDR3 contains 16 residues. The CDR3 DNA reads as TGTGCCAGCAGTACCGACAGCCCTGCTAGCACAGATACGCAGTATTTT. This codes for CASSTDSPASTDTQYF.

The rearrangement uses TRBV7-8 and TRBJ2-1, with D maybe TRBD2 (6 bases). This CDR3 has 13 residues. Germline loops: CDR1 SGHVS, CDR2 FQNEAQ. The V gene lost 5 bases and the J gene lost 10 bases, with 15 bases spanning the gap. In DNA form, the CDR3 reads TGTGCCAGCAGCCCCGGGGGTGTGAACGAGCAGTTCTTC. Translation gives CASSPGGVNEQFF.

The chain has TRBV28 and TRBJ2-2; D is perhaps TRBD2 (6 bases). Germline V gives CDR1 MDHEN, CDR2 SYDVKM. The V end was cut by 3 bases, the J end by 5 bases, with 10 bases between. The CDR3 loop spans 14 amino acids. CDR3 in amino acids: CASSFPGDTGELFF. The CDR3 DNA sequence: TGTGCCAGCAGTTTCCCGGGAGATACCGGGGAGCTGTTTTTT.

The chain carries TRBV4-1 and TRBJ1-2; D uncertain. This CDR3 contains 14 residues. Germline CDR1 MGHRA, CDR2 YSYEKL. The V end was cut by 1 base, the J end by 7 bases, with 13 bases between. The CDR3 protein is CASSQASGYGGYTF. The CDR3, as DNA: TGCGCCAGCAGCCAAGCATCGGGGTATGGTGGCTACACCTTC.

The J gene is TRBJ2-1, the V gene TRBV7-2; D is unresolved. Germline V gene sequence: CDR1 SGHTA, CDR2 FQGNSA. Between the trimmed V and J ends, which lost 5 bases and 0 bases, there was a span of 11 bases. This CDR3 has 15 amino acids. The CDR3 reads CASSTSASSYNEQFF. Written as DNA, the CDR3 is TGTGCCAGCAGCACCTCAGCGAGCTCCTACAATGAGCAGTTCTTC.

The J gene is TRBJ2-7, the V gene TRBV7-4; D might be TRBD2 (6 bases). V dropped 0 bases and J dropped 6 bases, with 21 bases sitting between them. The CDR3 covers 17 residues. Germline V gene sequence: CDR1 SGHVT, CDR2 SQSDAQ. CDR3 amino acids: CASSLAVEGLWTGEQYV. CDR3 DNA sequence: TGTGCCAGCAGCTTAGCGGTGGAGGGCCTATGGACGGGCGAGCAGTACGTC.

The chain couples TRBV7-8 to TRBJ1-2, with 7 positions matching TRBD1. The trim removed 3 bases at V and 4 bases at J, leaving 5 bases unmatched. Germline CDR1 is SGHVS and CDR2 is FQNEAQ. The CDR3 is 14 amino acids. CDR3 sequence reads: CASSFPGGSYGYTF. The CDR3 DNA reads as TGTGCCAGCAGCTTCCCAGGGGGGTCCTATGGCTACACCTTC.

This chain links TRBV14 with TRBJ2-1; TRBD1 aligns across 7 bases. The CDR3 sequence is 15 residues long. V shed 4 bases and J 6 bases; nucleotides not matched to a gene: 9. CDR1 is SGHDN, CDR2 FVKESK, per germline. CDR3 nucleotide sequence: TGTGCCAGCAGCCCCGGGACAGCGGCAGGCAATGAGCAGTTCTTC. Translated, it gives CASSPGTAAGNEQFF.

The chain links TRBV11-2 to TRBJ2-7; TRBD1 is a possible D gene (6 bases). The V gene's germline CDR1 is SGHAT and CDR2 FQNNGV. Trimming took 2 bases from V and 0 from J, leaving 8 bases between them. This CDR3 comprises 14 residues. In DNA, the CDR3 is TGTGCCAGCAGCTTAACAGGGCGCTCCTACGAGCAGTACTTC. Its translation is CASSLTGRSYEQYF.

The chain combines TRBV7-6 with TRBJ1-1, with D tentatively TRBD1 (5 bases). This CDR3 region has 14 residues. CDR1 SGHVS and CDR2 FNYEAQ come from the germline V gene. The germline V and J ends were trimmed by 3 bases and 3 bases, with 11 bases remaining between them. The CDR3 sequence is CASSFGTGDTEAFF. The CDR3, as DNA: TGTGCCAGCAGCTTCGGGACGGGGGACACTGAAGCTTTCTTT.

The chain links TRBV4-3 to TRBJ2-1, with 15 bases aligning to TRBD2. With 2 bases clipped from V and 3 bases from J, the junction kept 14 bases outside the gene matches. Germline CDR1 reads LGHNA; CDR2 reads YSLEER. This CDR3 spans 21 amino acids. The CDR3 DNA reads TGCGCCAGCAGCCAACTCCCTCGGGGACTAGCGGGAGGTGTGGGCTACAATGAGCAGTTCTTC. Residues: CASSQLPRGLAGGVGYNEQFF.